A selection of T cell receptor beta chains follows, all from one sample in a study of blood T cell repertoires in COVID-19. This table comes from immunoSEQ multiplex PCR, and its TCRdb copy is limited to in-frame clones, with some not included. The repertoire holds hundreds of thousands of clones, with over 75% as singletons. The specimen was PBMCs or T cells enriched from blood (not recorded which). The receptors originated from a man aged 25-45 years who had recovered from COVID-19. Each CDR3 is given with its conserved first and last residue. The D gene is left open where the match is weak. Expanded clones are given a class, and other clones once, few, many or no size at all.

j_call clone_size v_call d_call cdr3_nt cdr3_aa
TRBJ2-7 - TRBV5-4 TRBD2 TGTGCCAGCAGCTTGGCCGGGAGGGCAAATCAGCAGTACTTC CASSLAGRANQQYF
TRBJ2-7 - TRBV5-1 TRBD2 TGCGCCAGCAGCTTGGAAGTAGCGGGAGGGCCGTATGAGCAGTACTTC CASSLEVAGGPYEQYF
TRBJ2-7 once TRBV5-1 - TGCGCCAGCAGCTTGGAACAGGGCTACGAGCAGTACTTC CASSLEQGYEQYF
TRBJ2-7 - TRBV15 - TGTGCCACCAGCAGATCCCTAGGAGGGGCCTACGAGCAGTACTTC CATSRSLGGAYEQYF
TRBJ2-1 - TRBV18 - TGTGCCAGCTCACCACCGAATGCGGATTTGAGTGAGCAGTTCTTC CASSPPNADLSEQFF
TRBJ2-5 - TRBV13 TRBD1 TGTGCCAGCAGCTTAGAAGGGGGCCGGGAGACCCAGTACTTC CASSLEGGRETQYF
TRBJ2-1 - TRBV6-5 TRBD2 TGTGCCAGCAGTTACTCCGGGACTAGCGGGTACAATGAGCAGTTCTTC CASSYSGTSGYNEQFF
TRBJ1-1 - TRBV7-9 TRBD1 TGTGCCAGCAGCGACGACAGGGACCGAGCTTTCTTT CASSDDRDRAFF
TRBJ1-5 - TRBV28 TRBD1 TGTGCCAGCAGTTCAGCAATCGGGACAGACCTCAATCAGCCCCAGCATTTT CASSSAIGTDLNQPQHF
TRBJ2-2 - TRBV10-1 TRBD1 TGCGCCACGACAGGGGACACCGGGGAGCTGTTTTTT CATTGDTGELFF
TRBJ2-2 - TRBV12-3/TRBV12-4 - TGTGCCAGCAGTCGCGACAGTACCGGGGAGCTGTTTTTT CASSRDSTGELFF
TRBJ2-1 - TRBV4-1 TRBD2 TGCGCCAGCAGCCAGCTGGGCCTAGCGGGAGTCCATGAGCAGTTCTTC CASSQLGLAGVHEQFF
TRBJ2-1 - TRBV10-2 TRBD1 TGCGCCAGCATCCCGGGACAGACCCTCGATGAGCAGTTCTTC CASIPGQTLDEQFF
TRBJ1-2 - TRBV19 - TGTGCCAGTAGTACCACACGGGAGAGCTATGGCTACACCTTC CASSTTRESYGYTF
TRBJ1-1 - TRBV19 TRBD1 TGTGCCAGTAATATTGGGACAGGAGCGACCACTGAAGCTTTCTTT CASNIGTGATTEAFF
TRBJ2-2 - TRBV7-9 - TGTGCCAGCAGCCTAACCCCCAGCGGGAACACCGGGGAGCTGTTTTTT CASSLTPSGNTGELFF
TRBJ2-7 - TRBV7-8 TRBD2 TGTGCCAGCGGCGGGACTAGCGGGAAGGTATACGAGCAGTACTTC CASGGTSGKVYEQYF
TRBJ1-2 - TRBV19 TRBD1 TGTGCTAGTAGTATCGGCCAGGGGGGAGGCTACACCTTC CASSIGQGGGYTF
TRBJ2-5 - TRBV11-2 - TGTGCCAGCAGCTTAGTGGGGGGGCGCCAAGAGACCCAGTACTTC CASSLVGGRQETQYF
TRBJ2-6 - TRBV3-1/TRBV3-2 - TGTGCCAGCAGTGCCGGACAGATCTCTGGGGCCAACGTCCTGACTTTC CASSAGQISGANVLTF
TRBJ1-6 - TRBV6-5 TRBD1 TGTGCCAGCAGTTACTCAGGGGGCCGGTCACCCCTCCACTTT CASSYSGGRSPLHF
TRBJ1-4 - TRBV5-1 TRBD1 TGCGCCAGCAGCGGAGGCAGGGGGCGAGGAGAAAAACTGTTTTTT CASSGGRGRGEKLFF
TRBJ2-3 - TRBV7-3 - TGTGCCAGCAGCCTCGGGTCAGGCCAGGGGACGCAGTATTTT CASSLGSGQGTQYF
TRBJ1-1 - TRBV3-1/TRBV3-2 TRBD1 TGTGCCAGCAGTCGACAGGGCCTGAACACTGAAGCTTTCTTT CASSRQGLNTEAFF
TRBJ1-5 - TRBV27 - TGTGCCAGCAGTTTAGCGGGCGGGGATCAGCCCCAGCATTTT CASSLAGGDQPQHF
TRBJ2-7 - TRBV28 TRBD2 TGTGCCAGCAGTTTCCCTAGCGGGAGAAAGGGTCGGCTCGAGCAGTACTTC CASSFPSGRKGRLEQYF
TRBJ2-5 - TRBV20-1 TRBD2 TGCAGAGCTAGTGGACTAGCGGGAGGGGTAGAGACCCAGTACTTC CRASGLAGGVETQYF
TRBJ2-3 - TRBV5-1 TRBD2 TGCGCCAGCAGCGACTACAGCGGGAGCCCAGATACGCAGTATTTT CASSDYSGSPDTQYF
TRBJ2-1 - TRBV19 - TGTGCCAGTAGTATAATAGGGAGGAAAGACAATGAGCAGTTCTTC CASSIIGRKDNEQFF
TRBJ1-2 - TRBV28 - TGTGCCAGCAGTAAGACAGTTATCTATGGCTACACCTTC CASSKTVIYGYTF
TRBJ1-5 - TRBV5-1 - TGCGCCAGCAGCCCCGAGGGGGGGAAGCCCCAGCATTTT CASSPEGGKPQHF
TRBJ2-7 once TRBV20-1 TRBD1 TGCAGTGCTAGTGGTTTTCGGACAGGGACTTACGAGCAGTACTTC CSASGFRTGTYEQYF
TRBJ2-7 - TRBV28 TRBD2 TGTGCCAGCAGTTTGGGGACTAGCGGGTCCTACGAGCAGTACTTC CASSLGTSGSYEQYF
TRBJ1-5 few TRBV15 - TGTGCCACCAGCGGAAACAGGGAGGGTGGCAATCAGCCCCAGCATTTT CATSGNREGGNQPQHF
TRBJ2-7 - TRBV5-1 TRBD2 TGCGCCAGCAGCTTGTCCCCTCCTAGCGGAGGGAGGGTTTTTGCTAGGCCTTCCGAGCAGTACTTC CASSLSPPSGGRVFARPSEQYF
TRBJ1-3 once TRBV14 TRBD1 TGTGCCAGCAGCCAAAATACAGGGGCTGGAAACACCATATATTTT CASSQNTGAGNTIYF
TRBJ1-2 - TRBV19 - TGTGCCAGTAGTACAGGCGATTCGAACTATGGCTACACCTTC CASSTGDSNYGYTF
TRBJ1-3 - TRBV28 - TGTGCCAGCGAGGAGGCGGGCTCTGGAAACACCATATATTTT CASEEAGSGNTIYF
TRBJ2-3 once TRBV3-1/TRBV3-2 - TGTGCCAGCAGCCGGAAGTGGGAGGGGGGCACAGATACGCAGTATTTT CASSRKWEGGTDTQYF
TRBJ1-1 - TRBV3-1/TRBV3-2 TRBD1 TGTGCCAGCAGCCGGCGGACAGGGGCCGAGAACACTGAAGCTTTCTTT CASSRRTGAENTEAFF
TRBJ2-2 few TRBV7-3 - TGTGCCAGCAGCTTAAACCCCGACAGCCCCACCGGGGAGCTGTTTTTT CASSLNPDSPTGELFF
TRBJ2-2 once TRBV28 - TGTGCCAGCACCATGTCGACAGCGAACACCGGGGAGCTGTTTTTT CASTMSTANTGELFF
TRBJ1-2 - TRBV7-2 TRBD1 TGTGCCAGCAGACCCGACAGGGGTAACTATGGCTACACCTTC CASRPDRGNYGYTF
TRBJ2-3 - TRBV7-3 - TGTGCCAGCAGCTTAATCTTCACAGATACGCAGTATTTT CASSLIFTDTQYF
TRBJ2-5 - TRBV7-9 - TGTGCCAGCAGCCTACAGGGATTACGGGAGACCCAGTACTTC CASSLQGLRETQYF
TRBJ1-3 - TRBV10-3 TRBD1 TGTGCCGCCGGACAGGGGATCTCTGGAAACACCATATATTTT CAAGQGISGNTIYF